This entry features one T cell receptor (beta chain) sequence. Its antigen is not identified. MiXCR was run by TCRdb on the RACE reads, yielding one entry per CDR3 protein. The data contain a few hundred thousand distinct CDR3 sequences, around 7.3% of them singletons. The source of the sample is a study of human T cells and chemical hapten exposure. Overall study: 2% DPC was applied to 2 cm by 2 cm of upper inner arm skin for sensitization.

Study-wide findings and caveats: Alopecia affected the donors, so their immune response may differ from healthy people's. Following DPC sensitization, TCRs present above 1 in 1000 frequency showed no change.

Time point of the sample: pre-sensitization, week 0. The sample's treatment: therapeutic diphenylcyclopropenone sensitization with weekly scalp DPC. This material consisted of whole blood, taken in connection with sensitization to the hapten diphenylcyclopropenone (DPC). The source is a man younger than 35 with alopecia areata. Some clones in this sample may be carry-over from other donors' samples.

The CDR3 is CSGKQENYGYTF. The CDR3 DNA is TGCAGCGGGAAACAGGAGAACTATGGCTACACCTTC. This chain connects TRBV29-1 to TRBJ1-2, with D perhaps TRBD1 (5 bases). Deletions cut 7 bases from V and 2 bases from J, with 11 bases between. The CDR3 runs 12 residues. The germline gives CDR1 SQVTM, CDR2 ANQGSEA.